Listed here are 23 T cell receptor beta chains from one sample, sequenced in a study of shared clonotypes between healthy human individuals (dated by TCRdb to the early 2020s). Library preparation used the immunoSEQ multiplex PCR assay. The source is immuneACCESS, and TCRdb retained only in-frame sequences with V and J called. Part of the clones is not carried over; for the studies checked, unresolved V genes explain less than half of this, and the remainder is unexplained. This sample is represented by a few million clones; about nine tenths of them were singletons. Of the sample, around 0.35% is held by the ten largest clones. Sequencing was performed on naive CD4+ T cells from PBMCs. The cell subset or site label corresponds to: CD45RA+ positively selected. These TCRs come from a man between 18 and 29 years old in good health. Some clones in this sample may be carry-over from other donors' samples.

V is TRBV5-8 and J is TRBJ2-5, with 8 positions matching TRBD2. With 3 bases clipped from V and 1 base from J, the junction kept 8 bases outside the gene matches. Germline lookup yields CDR1 SGHTS and CDR2 YDEGEE. The CDR3 is made up of 16 amino acids. The CDR3 protein is CASSSGTSAFQETQYF. CDR3 in DNA: TGTGCCAGCAGCTCGGGGACTAGTGCCTTCCAAGAGACCCAGTACTTC.

The chain employs TRBV29-1 and TRBJ2-7, with 11 nucleotides matching TRBD1. The CDR3 covers 15 residues. J lost 2 bases, V lost 4 bases, and 7 bases had no gene match. Germline V gene sequence: CDR1 SQVTM, CDR2 ANQGSEA. CDR3 bases: TGCAGCGTTGGGGGACAGGGGGTCGGGCCCTACGAGCAGTACTTC. Residues: CSVGGQGVGPYEQYF.

Turning to this clone: Other DNA sequences in the same sample also yield this CDR3. The chain couples TRBV5-1 to TRBJ2-7; D might be TRBD1 (5 bases). V lost 2 bases and J lost 0, with 6 bases in between. Germline loops: CDR1 SGHRS, CDR2 YFSETQ. This CDR3 region has 13 residues. The CDR3 DNA follows: TGCGCCAGCAGCTTTGACAGCTCCTACGAGCAGTACTTC. It codes for CASSFDSSYEQYF.

V and J are TRBV2 and TRBJ1-2; the D is unclear. The CDR3 extends over 12 amino acids. The ends were cut back, 6 bases at V and 3 bases at J, with 8 bases in the middle. CDR1 and CDR2 from the germline V gene are SNHLY and FYNNEI. This chain's CDR3 is CASSPPDYGYTF. In DNA form, the CDR3 reads TGTGCCAGCAGCCCCCCAGACTATGGCTACACCTTC.

The genes are TRBV6-6 and TRBJ1-5, with a tentative D call TRBD1 (6 bases). The CDR3 runs 14 residues. Germline loops: CDR1 MNHNY, CDR2 SVGAGI (reference sequence). The V end was cut by 6 bases, the J end by 3 bases, with 12 bases between. The CDR3 loop reads CASSHGQINQPQHF. The CDR3 nucleotides are TGTGCCAGCAGCCACGGACAGATCAATCAGCCCCAGCATTTT.

CDR3 DNA: TGCGCCAGCAGCCACACCTTGCGGGCTGATGGCTACACCTTC. Translation: CASSHTLRADGYTF. J is TRBJ1-2 and V is TRBV4-3; no clear D. The germline V gene encodes CDR1 LGHNA and CDR2 YSLEER. V lost 3 bases and J 6 bases, leaving 14 bases between the germline ends. The CDR3 loop spans 14 amino acids.

This chain uses TRBV28 with TRBJ2-2, with D unclear. CDR1 and CDR2 (germline): MDHEN, SYDVKM. There are 13 residues in the CDR3. Trimming shortened V by 6 bases and J by 3 bases, and 8 bases separated the two germline ends. For the CDR3, the DNA is TGTGCCAGCAGCCCCCCTCACACCGGGGAGCTGTTTTTT. It is translated as CASSPPHTGELFF.

The chain employs TRBV2 and TRBJ1-3; tentatively, D is TRBD1 (5 bases). This CDR3 comprises 16 residues. Germline CDR1 SNHLY, CDR2 FYNNEI. V lost 4 bases and J 0 bases, leaving 13 bases between the germline ends. The CDR3 nucleotides are TGTGCCAGCAGTGGCAACAGGCTAGACTCTGGAAACACCATATATTTT. Its translation: CASSGNRLDSGNTIYF.

The rearrangement joins TRBV4-1 to TRBJ1-4; D not certain. Germline CDR1 reads MGHRA; CDR2 reads YSYEKL. This CDR3 has 16 residues. Trimming removed 4 bases from V and 0 bases from J, with 12 bases in between. The CDR3 reads CASSPGRATTNEKLFF. CDR3 DNA sequence: TGCGCCAGCAGCCCTGGCAGAGCAACAACTAATGAAAAACTGTTTTTT.

The chain links TRBV4-3 to TRBJ2-5; D gene ambiguous. The CDR3 is 14 amino acids. Germline V CDR1 and CDR2: LGHNA, YSLEER. Trimming left V 7 bases short and J 5 bases short, with 17 bases between. The CDR3 protein is CASTKVPRAETQYF. CDR3 nucleotides: TGCGCCAGCACCAAAGTCCCAAGAGCGGAGACCCAGTACTTC.

This clone was seen only once. This rearrangement joins TRBV5-1 to TRBJ2-1, with D tentatively TRBD2 (5 bases). CDR1 and CDR2 (germline): SGHRS, YFSETQ. CDR3 length equals 14 residues. Trimming cost V 6 bases and J 5 bases, with 15 bases left between them. In DNA form, the CDR3 reads TGCGCCAGCACCGTTGGACTGTCCCACAATGAGCAGTTCTTC. Protein sequence: CASTVGLSHNEQFF.

On this clone: Within the sample, other DNA sequences also encode this same CDR3. The chain carries TRBV15 and TRBJ2-1; D gene ambiguous. The CDR3 length is 11 residues. From germline, CDR1 is LNHNV and CDR2 YYDKDF (reference sequence). V dropped 5 bases and J dropped 4 bases, with 3 bases sitting between them. The CDR3 loop reads CATSGYNEQFF. CDR3 bases: TGTGCCACCAGCGGGTACAATGAGCAGTTCTTC.

The rearrangement joins TRBV6-5 to TRBJ2-7, with TRBD1 matching 11 bases. The germline V gene has CDR1 MNHEY and CDR2 SVGAGI. V trimming: 8 bases; J trimming: 0 bases; junction bases outside the gene matches: 6. This CDR3 is 15 amino acids long. CDR3 in amino acids: CASQRDRGSSYEQYF. CDR3 nucleotide sequence: TGTGCCAGCCAACGGGACAGGGGGTCCTCCTACGAGCAGTACTTC.

The genes are TRBV28 and TRBJ1-2; perhaps TRBD1 as D (6 bases). In germline, CDR1 is MDHEN, CDR2 SYDVKM. CDR3 length equals 13 residues. V lost 11 bases, J lost 2 bases, and 15 bases lay in between. The CDR3 nucleotides are TGTGCCGGGCGTCCGGGACAAAACTATGGCTACACCTTC. Residues: CAGRPGQNYGYTF.

This clone was recorded only once. V is TRBV7-3 and J is TRBJ2-7; 9 bases align to TRBD2. J lost 4 bases, V lost 2 bases, and 6 bases had no gene match. CDR3 length: 15 amino acids. In germline, CDR1 is SGHTA, CDR2 FQGTGA. The CDR3 nucleotides are TGTGCCAGCAGCTTAGCGGGAGGGTCTAAGTACGAGCAGTACTTC. Its protein product is CASSLAGGSKYEQYF.

This chain links TRBV2 with TRBJ2-1; unclear D gene. Trimming shortened V by 1 base and J by 10 bases, and 14 bases separated the two germline ends. The CDR3 sequence is 14 residues long. Germline V gene lookup returns CDR1 SNHLY and CDR2 FYNNEI. This CDR3 is CASSEEQYDIEQFF. DNA for the CDR3: TGTGCCAGCAGTGAAGAACAGTATGACATAGAGCAGTTCTTC.

The rearrangement uses TRBV9 and TRBJ2-2; TRBD2 matches at 7 bases. In germline, CDR1 is SGDLS, CDR2 YYNGEE. The CDR3 length is 15 residues. With V trimmed by 5 bases and J by 6 bases, 10 bases remained unmatched. The CDR3 DNA reads as TGTGCCAGCAGTGATCTAGCGGTTCGACCCGGGGAGCTGTTTTTT. Residues: CASSDLAVRPGELFF.

The chain joins TRBV14 to TRBJ1-2; a possible D gene is TRBD1 (5 bases). Germline-derived CDR1 and CDR2 are SGHDN and FVKESK. CDR3 size: 15 residues. V lost 2 bases, J lost 4 bases, and 14 bases lay in between. The CDR3: CASSQMGGSAYGYTF. The CDR3 nucleotides read TGTGCCAGCAGCCAAATGGGGGGGTCTGCCTATGGCTACACCTTC. Based on the CDR3 plus reference TRBV14 and TRBJ1-2, the full variable domain is EAGVTQFPSHSVIEKGQTVTLRCDPISGHDNLYWYRRVMGKEIKFLLHFVKESKQDESGMPNNRFLAERTGGTYSTLKVQPAELEDSGVYFCASSQMGGSAYGYTFGSGTRLTVV.

The chain couples TRBV28 to TRBJ2-7, with TRBD2 identical over 10 bases. This CDR3 has 14 amino acids. V gave up 7 bases and J gave up 4 bases; unmatched junction bases: 7. The germline gives CDR1 MDHEN, CDR2 SYDVKM. The CDR3 sequence: CASTPSGSWYEQYF. The CDR3 nucleotides read TGTGCCAGCACCCCTAGCGGGAGTTGGTACGAGCAGTACTTC.

V usage is TRBV5-1 and J usage is TRBJ1-2; D unresolved. CDR3 length: 12 amino acids. Germline V gene lookup returns CDR1 SGHRS and CDR2 YFSETQ. The ends were cut back, 2 bases at V and 4 bases at J, with 6 bases in the middle. CDR3 sequence: CASSFSGYGYTF. The CDR3 nucleotides are TGCGCCAGCAGCTTCTCGGGCTATGGCTACACCTTC.

This clone was seen a single time. The rearrangement links TRBV7-8 to TRBJ1-1; tentative D call: TRBD1 (5 bases). Germline loops: CDR1 SGHVS, CDR2 FQNEAQ. The germline V and J ends were trimmed by 6 bases and 11 bases, with 19 bases remaining between them. The CDR3 runs 13 residues. The chain's CDR3 is CASRDSGTYAAFF. The CDR3 DNA is TGTGCCAGCAGGGACTCCGGGACTTATGCGGCTTTCTTT. The complete variable domain, with remaining parts taken from reference TRBV7-8 and TRBJ1-1, reads GAGVSQSPRYKVAKRGQDVALRCDPISGHVSLFWYQQALGQGPEFLTYFQNEAQLDKSGLPSDRFFAERPEGSVSTLKIQRTQQEDSAVYLCASRDSGTYAAFFGQGTRLTVV.

The rearrangement uses TRBV7-8 and TRBJ2-1; no reliable D call. This CDR3 contains 14 residues. Trimming removed 0 bases from V and 8 bases from J, with 11 bases in between. Germline V gene sequence: CDR1 SGHVS, CDR2 FQNEAQ. Here the CDR3 reads CASSLAAALDEQFF. The CDR3 nucleotides read TGTGCCAGCAGCTTAGCGGCGGCTTTGGATGAGCAGTTCTTC.

This chain connects TRBV28 to TRBJ1-1; no clear D. The germline CDR1 and CDR2 sequences are MDHEN and SYDVKM. The V end was cut by 7 bases, the J end by 1 base, with 13 bases between. The CDR3 extends over 14 amino acids. The CDR3 sequence is CASTFLGGNTEAFF. The DNA for the CDR3 is TGTGCCAGCACCTTTTTGGGCGGGAACACTGAAGCTTTCTTT. Drawing the rest from reference TRBV28 and TRBJ1-1, the complete variable domain is DVKVTQSSRYLVKRTGEKVFLECVQDMDHENMFWYRQDPGLGLRLIYFSYDVKMKEKGDIPEGYSVSREKKERFSLILESASTNQTSMYLCASTFLGGNTEAFFGQGTRLTVV.